The 3 T cell receptor beta chains below all came from one sample that was sequenced in a study of blood T cell repertoires in COVID-19. Assay: immunoSEQ multiplex PCR; the TCRdb copy retains only in-frame clones and omits some. The sample holds fewer than 150,000 clones, about four fifths seen once. Sequenced: peripheral blood. The receptors were sampled from a human donor in a cohort sampled during active COVID-19.

About this clone: The junction departs from the called germline gene at one end, perhaps through a read error. V and J are TRBV5-1 and TRBJ2-7, with 8 bases identical to TRBD1. CDR3 length: 14 amino acids. The germline V gene encodes CDR1 SGHRS and CDR2 YFSETQ. CDR3 loop: CASSWGQDPYKQYF. The CDR3 bases are TGCGCCAGCAGCTGGGGACAGGACCCCTACAAGCAGTACTTC.

This chain links TRBV5-1 with TRBJ1-2; D might be TRBD1 (6 bases). This CDR3 is 15 amino acids long. V lost 0 bases to trimming and J lost 4 bases, with 13 bases between them. Germline-derived CDR1 and CDR2 are SGHRS and YFSETQ. The CDR3: CASSLEFGGLYGYTF. CDR3 coding DNA: TGCGCCAGCAGCTTGGAATTCGGGGGGCTCTATGGCTACACCTTC.

CDR3 sequence: CATSSPGHSYEQYF. The DNA for the CDR3 is TGTGCCACCAGCAGCCCAGGACATAGCTACGAGCAGTACTTC. The genes are TRBV15 and TRBJ2-7; maybe TRBD1 (5 bases). The V end lost 3 bases, the J end lost 3 bases, and 12 bases lay between the germline ends. This CDR3 spans 14 amino acids. In germline, CDR1 is LNHNV, CDR2 YYDKDF (reference sequence).